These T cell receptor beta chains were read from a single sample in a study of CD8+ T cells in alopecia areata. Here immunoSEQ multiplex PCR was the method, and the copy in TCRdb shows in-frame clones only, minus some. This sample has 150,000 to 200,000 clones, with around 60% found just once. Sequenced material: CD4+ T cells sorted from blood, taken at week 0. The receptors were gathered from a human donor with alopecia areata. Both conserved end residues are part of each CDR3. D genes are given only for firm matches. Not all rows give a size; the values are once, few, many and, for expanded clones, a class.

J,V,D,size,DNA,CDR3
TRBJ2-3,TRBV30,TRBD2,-,TGTGCCTGGAGTAAAGCGGGGGCCGCCACAGATACGCAGTATTTT,CAWSKAGAATDTQYF
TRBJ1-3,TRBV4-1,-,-,TGCGCCAGCAGCCAATCTATCTTGGACCAGGGGAAAAGGGGCTCTGGAAACACCATATATTTT,CASSQSILDQGKRGSGNTIYF
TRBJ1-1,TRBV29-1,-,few,TGCAGCGTTCGGCGGCATGAGCTGATGAACACTGAAGCTTTCTTT,CSVRRHELMNTEAFF
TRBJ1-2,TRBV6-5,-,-,TGTGCCAGCAGTCTCCCCGGGAACTATGGCTACACCTTC,CASSLPGNYGYTF
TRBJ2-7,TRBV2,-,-,TGTGCCAGCACGCAGGACGCCTACGAGCAGTACTTC,CASTQDAYEQYF
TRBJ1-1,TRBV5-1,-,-,TGCGCCAGCAGCTCCTCCCCCGTTGGGACCACCAACACTGAAGCTTTCTTT,CASSSSPVGTTNTEAFF
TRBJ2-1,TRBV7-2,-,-,TGTGCCAGCAGCTCTCTCCCTATCTCCTACAATGAGCAGTTCTTC,CASSSLPISYNEQFF
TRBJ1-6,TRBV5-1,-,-,TGCGCCAGCGCCCCCGTGGTGAATTCACCCCTCCACTTT,CASAPVVNSPLHF
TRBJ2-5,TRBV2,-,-,TGTGCCAGCAGGGAGCGATTCCTACAAGAGACCCAGTACTTC,CASRERFLQETQYF
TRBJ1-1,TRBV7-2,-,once,TGTGCCAGCAGCTTTACTGCGTTAAGGACTGAAGCTTTCTTT,CASSFTALRTEAFF
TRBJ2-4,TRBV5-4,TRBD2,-,TGTGCCAGCAGTTCTGGAGCGGGGCAGGAAAACATTCAGTACTTC,CASSSGAGQENIQYF
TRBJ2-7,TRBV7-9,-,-,TGTGCCAGCAGCTCCCTCGTCCCAGGGAACTACGAGCAGTACTTC,CASSSLVPGNYEQYF
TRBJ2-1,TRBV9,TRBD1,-,TGTGCCAGCAGCCCTCGGGAAGGGGGCGGGTATGAGCAGTTCTTC,CASSPREGGGYEQFF
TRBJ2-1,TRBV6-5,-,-,TGTGCCAGCATCATCCGGCAATACAATGAGCAGTTCTTC,CASIIRQYNEQFF
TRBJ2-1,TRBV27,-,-,TGTGCCAGCAGTTTGGTGGGACACTCCTGGGATGAGCAGTTCTTC,CASSLVGHSWDEQFF
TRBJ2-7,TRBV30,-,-,TGTGCCTGGACAGGGATTAATTCCTACGAGCAGTACTTC,CAWTGINSYEQYF
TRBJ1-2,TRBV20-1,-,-,TGCAGTGCCGTACGTGGATCTGGTAACACCTTC,CSAVRGSGNTF
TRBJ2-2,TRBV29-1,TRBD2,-,TGCAGCGTACCTACCACTAGCGGGATGAACACCGGGGGGCTGTTTTTT,CSVPTTSGMNTGGLFF
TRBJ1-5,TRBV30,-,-,TGTGCCTGGAGTACAGGCAATCAGCCCCAGCATTTT,CAWSTGNQPQHF
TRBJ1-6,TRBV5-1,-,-,TGCGCCAGCAGCTTAAAGGGTTCAGATTCACCCCTCCACTTT,CASSLKGSDSPLHF
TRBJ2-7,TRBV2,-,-,TGTGCCAGCAGAGGACAGTTGACCTCCTACGAGCAGTACTTC,CASRGQLTSYEQYF
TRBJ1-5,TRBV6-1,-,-,TGTGCCAGCAGCCTACAGGGCACGCTCGATCAGCCCCAGCATTTT,CASSLQGTLDQPQHF
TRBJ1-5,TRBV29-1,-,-,TGCAGCGCGGGTGGTGGCAATCAGCCCCAGCATTTT,CSAGGGNQPQHF
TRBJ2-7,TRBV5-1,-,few,TGCGCCAGCAGCTTCGGAGGCAGCTACTACGAGCAGTACTTC,CASSFGGSYYEQYF
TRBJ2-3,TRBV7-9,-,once,TGTGCCAGCAGCTTTTCAGGCTATGGTACGCAGTATTTT,CASSFSGYGTQYF
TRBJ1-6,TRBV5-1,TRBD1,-,TGCGCCAGCAGCCGACAGGGGACTAATTCACCCCTCCACTTT,CASSRQGTNSPLHF
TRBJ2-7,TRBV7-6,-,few,TGTGCCAGCAGCTCAGGGAACTCGGGACAACGCGAGCAGTACTTC,CASSSGNSGQREQYF
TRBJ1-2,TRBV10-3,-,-,TGTGCCATCAGTGATGTGGGGGGCTATGGCTACACCTTC,CAISDVGGYGYTF
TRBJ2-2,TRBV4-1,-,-,TGCGCCAGCAGCCCCCAGATGGCGGGGAACACCGGGGAGCTGTTTTTT,CASSPQMAGNTGELFF
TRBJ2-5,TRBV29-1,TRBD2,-,TGCAGCGTTTCGGGACTAGTCTCAGAGACCCAGTACTTC,CSVSGLVSETQYF
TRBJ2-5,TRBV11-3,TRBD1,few,TGTGCCAGCGCGACAGGGGTTGGAGAGACCCAGTACTTC,CASATGVGETQYF
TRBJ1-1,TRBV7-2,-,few,TGTGCCAGCAGCTTCGGTAGTATGGGGAACACTGAAGCTTTCTTT,CASSFGSMGNTEAFF